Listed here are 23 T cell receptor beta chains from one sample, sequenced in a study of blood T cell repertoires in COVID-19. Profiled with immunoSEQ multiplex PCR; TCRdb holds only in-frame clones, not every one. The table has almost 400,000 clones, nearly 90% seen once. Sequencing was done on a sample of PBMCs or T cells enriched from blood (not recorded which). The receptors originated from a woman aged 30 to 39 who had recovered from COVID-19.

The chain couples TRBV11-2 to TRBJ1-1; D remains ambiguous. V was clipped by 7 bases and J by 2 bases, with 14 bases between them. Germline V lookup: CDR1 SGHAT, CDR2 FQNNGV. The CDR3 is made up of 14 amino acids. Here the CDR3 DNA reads TGTGCCAGCACCCCTCTTAGCAGAAACACTGAAGCTTTCTTT. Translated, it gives CASTPLSRNTEAFF.

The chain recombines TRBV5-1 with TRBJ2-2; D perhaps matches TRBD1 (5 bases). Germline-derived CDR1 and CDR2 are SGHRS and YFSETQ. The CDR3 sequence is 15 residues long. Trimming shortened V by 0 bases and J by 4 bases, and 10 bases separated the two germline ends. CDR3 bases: TGCGCCAGCAGCTTGGATAGGGGTTTCACCGGGGAGCTGTTTTTT. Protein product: CASSLDRGFTGELFF.

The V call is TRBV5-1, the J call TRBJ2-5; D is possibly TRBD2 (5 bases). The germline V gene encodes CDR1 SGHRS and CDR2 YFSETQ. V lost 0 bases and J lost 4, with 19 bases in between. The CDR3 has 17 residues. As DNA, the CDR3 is TGCGCCAGCAGCTTGGTGGCCGGTATGCCAGGAGGAGAGACCCAGTACTTC. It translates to CASSLVAGMPGGETQYF.

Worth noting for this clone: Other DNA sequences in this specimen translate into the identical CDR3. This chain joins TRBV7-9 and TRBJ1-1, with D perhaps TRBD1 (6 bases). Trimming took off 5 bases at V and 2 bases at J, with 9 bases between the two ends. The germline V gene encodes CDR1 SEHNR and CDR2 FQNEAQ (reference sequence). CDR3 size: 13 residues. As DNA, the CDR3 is TGTGCCAGCAGCCTGGGACAAAACACTGAAGCTTTCTTT. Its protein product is CASSLGQNTEAFF.

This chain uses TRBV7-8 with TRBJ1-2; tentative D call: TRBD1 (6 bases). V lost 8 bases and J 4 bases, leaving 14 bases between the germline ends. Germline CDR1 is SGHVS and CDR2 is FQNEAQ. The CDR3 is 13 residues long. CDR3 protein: CASGKDRIYGYTF. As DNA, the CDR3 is TGTGCCAGCGGGAAGGACAGAATCTATGGCTACACCTTC.

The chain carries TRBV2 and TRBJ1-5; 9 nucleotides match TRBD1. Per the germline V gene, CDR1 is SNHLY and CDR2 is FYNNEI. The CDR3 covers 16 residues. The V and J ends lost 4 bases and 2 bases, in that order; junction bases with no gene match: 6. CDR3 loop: CASSGGQGMGNQPQHF. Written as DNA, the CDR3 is TGTGCCAGCAGTGGAGGACAGGGGATGGGCAATCAGCCCCAGCATTTT. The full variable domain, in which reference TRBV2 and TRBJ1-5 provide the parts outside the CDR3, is EPEVTQTPSHQVTQMGQEVILRCVPISNHLYFYWYRQILGQKVEFLVSFYNNEISEKSEIFDDQFSVERPDGSNFTLKIRSTKLEDSAMYFCASSGGQGMGNQPQHFGDGTRLSIL.

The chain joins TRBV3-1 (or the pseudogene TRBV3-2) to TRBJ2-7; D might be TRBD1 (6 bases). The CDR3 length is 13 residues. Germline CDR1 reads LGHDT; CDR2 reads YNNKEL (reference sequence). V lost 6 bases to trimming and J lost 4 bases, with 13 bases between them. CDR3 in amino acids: CASSRRQEYEQYF. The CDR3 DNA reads TGTGCCAGCAGTCGGAGACAGGAGTACGAGCAGTACTTC.

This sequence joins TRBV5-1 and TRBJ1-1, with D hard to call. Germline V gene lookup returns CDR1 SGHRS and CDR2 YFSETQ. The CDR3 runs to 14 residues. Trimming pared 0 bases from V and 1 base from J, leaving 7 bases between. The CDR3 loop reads CASSLAVANTEAFF. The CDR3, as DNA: TGCGCCAGCAGCTTGGCCGTGGCGAACACTGAAGCTTTCTTT.

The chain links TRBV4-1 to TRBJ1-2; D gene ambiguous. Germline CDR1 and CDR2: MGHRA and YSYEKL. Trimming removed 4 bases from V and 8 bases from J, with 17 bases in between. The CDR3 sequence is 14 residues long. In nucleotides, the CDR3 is TGCGCCAGCAGCCCCCAGTATGAGTCGGGAGGCTACACCTTC. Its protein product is CASSPQYESGGYTF.

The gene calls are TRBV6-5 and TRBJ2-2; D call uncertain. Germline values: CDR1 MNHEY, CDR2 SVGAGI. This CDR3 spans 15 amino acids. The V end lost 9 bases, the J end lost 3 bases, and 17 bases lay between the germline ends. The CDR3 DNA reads TGTGCCAGTCGAGACCCCGAGCGTCACACCGGGGAGCTGTTTTTT. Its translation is CASRDPERHTGELFF.

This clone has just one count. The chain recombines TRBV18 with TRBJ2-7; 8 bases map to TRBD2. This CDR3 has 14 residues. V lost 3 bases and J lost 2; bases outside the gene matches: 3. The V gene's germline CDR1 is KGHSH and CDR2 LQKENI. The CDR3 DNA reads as TGTGCCAGCTCACCCGGGGGGGGTCCCTACGAGCAGTACTTC. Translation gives CASSPGGGPYEQYF.

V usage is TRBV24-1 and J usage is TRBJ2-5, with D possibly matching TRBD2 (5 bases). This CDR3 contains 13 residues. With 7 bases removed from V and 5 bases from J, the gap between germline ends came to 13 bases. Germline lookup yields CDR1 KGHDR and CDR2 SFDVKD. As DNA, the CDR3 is TGTGCCACCAGGGAGGAGGTATCTGAGACCCAGTACTTC. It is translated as CATREEVSETQYF.

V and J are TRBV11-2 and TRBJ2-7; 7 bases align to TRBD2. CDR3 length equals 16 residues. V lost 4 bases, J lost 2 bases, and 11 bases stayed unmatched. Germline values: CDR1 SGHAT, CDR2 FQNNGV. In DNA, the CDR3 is TGTGCCAGCAGCTCCAACCGACTAGCTGTCCCCTACGAGCAGTACTTC. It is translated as CASSSNRLAVPYEQYF.

CDR3 DNA sequence: TGTGCCAGCAGTTCATTTGGCAGGGCTGGCTACACCTTC. It translates to CASSSFGRAGYTF. The genes are TRBV3-1 (or the pseudogene TRBV3-2) and TRBJ1-2; tentatively, D is TRBD1 (5 bases). The CDR3 length is 13 residues. Germline CDR1 LGHDT, CDR2 YNNKEL (reference sequence). Between the trimmed V and J ends, which lost 6 bases and 7 bases, there was a span of 15 bases.

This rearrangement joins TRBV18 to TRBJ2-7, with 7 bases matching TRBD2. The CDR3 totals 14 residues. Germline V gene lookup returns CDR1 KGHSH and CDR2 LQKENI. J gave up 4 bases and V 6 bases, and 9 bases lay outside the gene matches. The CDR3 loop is CASSPAAGRYEQYF. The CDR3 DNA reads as TGTGCCAGCTCCCCCGCGGCCGGGAGGTACGAGCAGTACTTC.

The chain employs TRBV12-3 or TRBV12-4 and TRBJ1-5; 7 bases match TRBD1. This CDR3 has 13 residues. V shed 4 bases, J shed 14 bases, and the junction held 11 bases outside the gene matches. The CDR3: CASSSPRGAPKHF. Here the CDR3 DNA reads TGTGCCAGCAGTTCCCCCAGGGGGGCACCTAAGCATTTT.

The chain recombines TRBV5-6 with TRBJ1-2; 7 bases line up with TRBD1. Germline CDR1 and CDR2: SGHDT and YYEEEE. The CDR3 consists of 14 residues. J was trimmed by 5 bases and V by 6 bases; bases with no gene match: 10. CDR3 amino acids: CASTPRDRRYGYTF. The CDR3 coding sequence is TGTGCCAGCACACCCCGGGACAGACGGTATGGCTACACCTTC.

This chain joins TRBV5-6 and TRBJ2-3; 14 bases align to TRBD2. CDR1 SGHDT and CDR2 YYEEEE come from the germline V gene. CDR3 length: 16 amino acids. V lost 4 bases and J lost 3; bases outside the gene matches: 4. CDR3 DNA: TGTGCCAGCAGCCCTAGACTAGCGGGGGGGACAGATACGCAGTATTTT. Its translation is CASSPRLAGGTDTQYF.

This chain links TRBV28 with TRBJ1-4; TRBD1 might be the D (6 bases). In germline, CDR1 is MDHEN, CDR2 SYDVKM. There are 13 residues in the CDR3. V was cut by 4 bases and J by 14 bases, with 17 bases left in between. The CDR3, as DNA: TGTGCCAGCAGTTCCCTCGGGGGGCAAGGGCTGTTTTTT. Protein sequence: CASSSLGGQGLFF.

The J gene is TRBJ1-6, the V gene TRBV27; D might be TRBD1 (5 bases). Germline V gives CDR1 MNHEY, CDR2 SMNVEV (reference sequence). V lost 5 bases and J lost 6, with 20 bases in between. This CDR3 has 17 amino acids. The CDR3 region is CASSPRQGSSFNSPLHF. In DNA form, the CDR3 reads TGTGCCAGCAGTCCCCGGCAGGGCTCCTCTTTTAATTCACCCCTCCACTTT.

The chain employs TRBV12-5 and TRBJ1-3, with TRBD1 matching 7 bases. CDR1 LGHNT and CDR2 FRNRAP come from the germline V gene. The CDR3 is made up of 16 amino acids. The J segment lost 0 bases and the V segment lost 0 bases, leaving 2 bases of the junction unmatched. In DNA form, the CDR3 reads TGTGCTAGTGGTTTGGTACAGGGGATCTCTGGAAACACCATATATTTT. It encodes CASGLVQGISGNTIYF.

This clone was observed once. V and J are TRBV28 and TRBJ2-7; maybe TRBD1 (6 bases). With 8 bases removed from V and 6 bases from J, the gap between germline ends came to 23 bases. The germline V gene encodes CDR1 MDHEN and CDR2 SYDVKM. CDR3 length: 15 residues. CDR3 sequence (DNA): TGTGCCAGCCCCCCCAACCGGGACAAGCCGAGCGAGCAGTACTTC. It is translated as CASPPNRDKPSEQYF.

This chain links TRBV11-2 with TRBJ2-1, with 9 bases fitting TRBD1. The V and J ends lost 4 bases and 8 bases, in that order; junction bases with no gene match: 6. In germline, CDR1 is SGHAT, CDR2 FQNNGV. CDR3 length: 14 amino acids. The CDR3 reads CASSSRDRDDEQFF. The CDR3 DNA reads TGTGCCAGCAGCTCCCGGGACAGGGATGATGAGCAGTTCTTC.